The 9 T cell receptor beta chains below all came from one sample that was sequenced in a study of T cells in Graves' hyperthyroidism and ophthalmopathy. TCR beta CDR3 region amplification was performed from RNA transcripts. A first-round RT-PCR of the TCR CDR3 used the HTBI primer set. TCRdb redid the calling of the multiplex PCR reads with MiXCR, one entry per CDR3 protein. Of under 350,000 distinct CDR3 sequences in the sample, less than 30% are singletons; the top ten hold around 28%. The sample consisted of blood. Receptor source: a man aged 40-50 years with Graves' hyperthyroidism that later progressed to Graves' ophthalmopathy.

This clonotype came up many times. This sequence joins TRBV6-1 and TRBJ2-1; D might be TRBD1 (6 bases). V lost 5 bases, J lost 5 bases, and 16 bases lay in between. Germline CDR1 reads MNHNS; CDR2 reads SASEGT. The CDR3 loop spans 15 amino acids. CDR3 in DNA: TGTGCCAGCAGTATCCGGGACAAAGGGAACAATGAGCAGTTCTTC. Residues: CASSIRDKGNNEQFF.

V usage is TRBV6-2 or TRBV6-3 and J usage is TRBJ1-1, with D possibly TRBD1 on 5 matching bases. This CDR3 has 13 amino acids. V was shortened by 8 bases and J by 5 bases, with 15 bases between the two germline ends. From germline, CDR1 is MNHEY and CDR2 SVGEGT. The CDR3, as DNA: TGTGCCAGCGAGGGCAGGGAGGATACTGAAGCTTTCTTT. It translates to CASEGREDTEAFF.

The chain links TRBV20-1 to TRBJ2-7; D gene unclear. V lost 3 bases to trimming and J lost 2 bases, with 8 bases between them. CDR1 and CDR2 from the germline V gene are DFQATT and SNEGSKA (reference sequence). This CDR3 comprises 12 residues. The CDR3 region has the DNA TGCAGTGCTAGGCCCAGTGCCTACGAGCAGTACTTC. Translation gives CSARPSAYEQYF.

CDR3 sequence reads: CASSRDRGSRETQYF. The CDR3 bases are TGTGCCAGCAGTCGAGACAGGGGGTCAAGAGAGACCCAGTACTTC. This chain uses TRBV12-3 or TRBV12-4 with TRBJ2-5; 9 nucleotides line up with TRBD1. CDR3 size: 15 residues. V lost 5 bases, J lost 4 bases, and 8 bases stayed unmatched.

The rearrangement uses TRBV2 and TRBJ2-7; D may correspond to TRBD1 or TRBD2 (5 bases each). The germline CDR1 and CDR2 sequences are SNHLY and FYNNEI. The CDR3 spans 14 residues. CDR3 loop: CATIRGRTDYEQYF. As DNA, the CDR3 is TGTGCGACTATAAGGGGACGGACGGACTACGAGCAGTACTTC. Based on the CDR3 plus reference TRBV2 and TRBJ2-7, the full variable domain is EPEVTQTPSHQVTQMGQEVILRCVPISNHLYFYWYRQILGQKVEFLVSFYNNEISEKSEIFDDQFSVERPDGSNFTLKIRSTKLEDSAMYFCATIRGRTDYEQYFGPGTRLTVT.

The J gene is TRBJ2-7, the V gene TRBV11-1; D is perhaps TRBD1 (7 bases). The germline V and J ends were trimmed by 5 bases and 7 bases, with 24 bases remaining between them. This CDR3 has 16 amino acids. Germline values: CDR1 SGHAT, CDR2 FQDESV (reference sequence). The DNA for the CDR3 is TGTGCCAGCAGCCCGGGGGCCGGGACAGTGGGTACAGAGCAGTACTTC. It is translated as CASSPGAGTVGTEQYF. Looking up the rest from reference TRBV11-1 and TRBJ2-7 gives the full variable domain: EAEVAQSPRYKITEKSQAVAFWCDPISGHATLYWYRQILGQGPELLVQFQDESVVDDSQLPKDRFSAERLKGVDSTLKIQPAELGDSAMYLCASSPGAGTVGTEQYFGPGTRLTVT.

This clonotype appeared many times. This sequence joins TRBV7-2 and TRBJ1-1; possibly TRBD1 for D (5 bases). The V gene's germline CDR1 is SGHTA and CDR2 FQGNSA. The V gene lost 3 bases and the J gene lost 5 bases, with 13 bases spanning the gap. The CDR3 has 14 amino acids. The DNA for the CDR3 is TGTGCCAGCAGCTTGGGTTGGGGGGAAACTGAAGCTTTCTTT. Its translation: CASSLGWGETEAFF.

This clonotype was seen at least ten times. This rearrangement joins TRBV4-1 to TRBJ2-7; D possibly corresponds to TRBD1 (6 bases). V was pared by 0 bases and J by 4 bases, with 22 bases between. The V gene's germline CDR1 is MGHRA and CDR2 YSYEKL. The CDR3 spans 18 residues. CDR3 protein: CASSQEPGVLAVQYEQYF. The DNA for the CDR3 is TGCGCCAGCAGCCAAGAACCAGGGGTTCTAGCAGTACAGTACGAGCAGTACTTC.

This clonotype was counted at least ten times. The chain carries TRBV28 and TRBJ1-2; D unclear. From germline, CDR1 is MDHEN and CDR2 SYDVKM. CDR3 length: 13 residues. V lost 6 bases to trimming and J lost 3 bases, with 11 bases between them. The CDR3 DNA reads TGTGCCAGCAGCCCCGACGGATACTATGGCTACACCTTC. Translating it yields CASSPDGYYGYTF.